The source of this TCR beta chain is a study of control samples from healthy donors and cancer patients. The CDR3 contains 12 residues. V lost 6 bases and J lost 9; bases outside the gene matches: 5. Here immunoSEQ multiplex PCR was the method, and the copy in TCRdb shows in-frame clones only, minus some. The sample carries approximately 160,000 clones, over 85% recorded once. The clonotype comes from a woman between 55 and 75 years old in good health. The chain couples TRBV12-3 or TRBV12-4 to TRBJ1-1; 9 bases match TRBD1. The sequenced sample consisted of blood. In nucleotides, the CDR3 is TGTGCCAGCAGGGGGACAGGGTTTAAAGCTTTCTTT. Its protein is CASRGTGFKAFF.